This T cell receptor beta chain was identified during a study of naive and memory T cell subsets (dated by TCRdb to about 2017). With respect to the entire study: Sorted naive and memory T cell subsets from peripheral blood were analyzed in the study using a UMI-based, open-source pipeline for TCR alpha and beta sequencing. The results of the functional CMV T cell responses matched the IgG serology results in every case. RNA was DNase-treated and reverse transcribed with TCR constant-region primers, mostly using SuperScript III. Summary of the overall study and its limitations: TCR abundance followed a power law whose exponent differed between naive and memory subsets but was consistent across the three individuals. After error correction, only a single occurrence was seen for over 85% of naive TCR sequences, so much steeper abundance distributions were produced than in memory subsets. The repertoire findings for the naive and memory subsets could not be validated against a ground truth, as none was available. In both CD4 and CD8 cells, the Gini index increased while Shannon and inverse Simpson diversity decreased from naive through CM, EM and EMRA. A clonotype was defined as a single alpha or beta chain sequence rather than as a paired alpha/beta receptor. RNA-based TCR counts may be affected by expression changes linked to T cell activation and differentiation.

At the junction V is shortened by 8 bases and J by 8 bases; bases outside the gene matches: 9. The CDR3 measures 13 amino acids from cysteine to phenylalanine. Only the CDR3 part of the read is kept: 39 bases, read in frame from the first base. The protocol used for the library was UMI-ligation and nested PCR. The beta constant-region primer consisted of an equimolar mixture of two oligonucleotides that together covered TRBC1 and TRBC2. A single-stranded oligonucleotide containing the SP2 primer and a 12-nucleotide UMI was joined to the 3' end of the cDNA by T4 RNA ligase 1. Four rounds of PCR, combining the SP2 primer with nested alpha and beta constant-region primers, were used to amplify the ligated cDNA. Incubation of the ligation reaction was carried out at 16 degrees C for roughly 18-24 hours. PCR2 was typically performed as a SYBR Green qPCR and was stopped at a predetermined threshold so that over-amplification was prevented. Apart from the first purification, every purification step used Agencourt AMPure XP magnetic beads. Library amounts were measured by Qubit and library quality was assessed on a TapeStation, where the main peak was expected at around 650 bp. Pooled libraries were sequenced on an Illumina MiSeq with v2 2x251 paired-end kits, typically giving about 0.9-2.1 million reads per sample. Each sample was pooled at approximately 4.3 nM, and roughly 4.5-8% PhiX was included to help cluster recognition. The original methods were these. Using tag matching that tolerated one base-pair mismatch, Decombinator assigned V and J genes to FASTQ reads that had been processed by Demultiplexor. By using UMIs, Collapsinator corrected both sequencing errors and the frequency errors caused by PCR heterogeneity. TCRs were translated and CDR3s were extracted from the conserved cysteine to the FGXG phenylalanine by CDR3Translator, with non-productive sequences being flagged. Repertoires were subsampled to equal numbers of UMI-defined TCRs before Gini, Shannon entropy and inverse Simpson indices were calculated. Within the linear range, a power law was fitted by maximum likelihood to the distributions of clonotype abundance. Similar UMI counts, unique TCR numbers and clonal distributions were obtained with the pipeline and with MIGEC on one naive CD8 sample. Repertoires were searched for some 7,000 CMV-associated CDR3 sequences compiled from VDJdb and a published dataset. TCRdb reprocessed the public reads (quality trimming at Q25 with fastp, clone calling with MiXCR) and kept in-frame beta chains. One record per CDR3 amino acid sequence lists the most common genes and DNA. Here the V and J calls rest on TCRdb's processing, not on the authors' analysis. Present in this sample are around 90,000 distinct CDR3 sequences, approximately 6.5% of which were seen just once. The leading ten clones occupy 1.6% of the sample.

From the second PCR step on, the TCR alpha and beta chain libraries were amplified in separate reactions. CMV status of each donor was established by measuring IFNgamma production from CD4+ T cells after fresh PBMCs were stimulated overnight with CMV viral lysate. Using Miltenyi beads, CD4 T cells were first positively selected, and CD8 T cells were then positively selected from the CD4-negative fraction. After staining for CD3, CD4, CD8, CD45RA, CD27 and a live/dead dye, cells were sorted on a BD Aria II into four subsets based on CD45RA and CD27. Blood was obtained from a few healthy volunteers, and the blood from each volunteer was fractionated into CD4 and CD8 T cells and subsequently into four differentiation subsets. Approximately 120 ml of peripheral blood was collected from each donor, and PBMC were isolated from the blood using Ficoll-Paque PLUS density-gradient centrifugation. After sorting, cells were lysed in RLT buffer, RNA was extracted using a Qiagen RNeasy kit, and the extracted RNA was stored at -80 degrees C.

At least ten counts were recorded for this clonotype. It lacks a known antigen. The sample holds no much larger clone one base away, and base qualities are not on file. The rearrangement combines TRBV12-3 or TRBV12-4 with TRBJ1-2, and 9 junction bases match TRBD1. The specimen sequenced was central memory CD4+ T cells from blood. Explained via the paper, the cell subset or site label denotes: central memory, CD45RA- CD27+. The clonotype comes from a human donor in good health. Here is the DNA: TGTGCCAGCGGCCCGGGACAGGGTTACGGCTACACCTTC. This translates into CASGPGQGYGYTF.